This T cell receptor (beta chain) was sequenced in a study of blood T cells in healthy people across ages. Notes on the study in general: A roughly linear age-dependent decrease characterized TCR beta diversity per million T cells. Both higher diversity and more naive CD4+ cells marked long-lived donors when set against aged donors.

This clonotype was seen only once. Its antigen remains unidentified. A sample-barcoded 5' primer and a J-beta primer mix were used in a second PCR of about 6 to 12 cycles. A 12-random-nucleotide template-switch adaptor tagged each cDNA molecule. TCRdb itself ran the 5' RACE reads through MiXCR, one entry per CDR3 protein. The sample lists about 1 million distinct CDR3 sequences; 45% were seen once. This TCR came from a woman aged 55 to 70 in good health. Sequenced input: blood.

For the CDR3, the DNA is TGTGCCAGCAGCGTAGGGAACAGGGGTGAAGCTTTCTTT. This sequence encodes CASSVGNRGEAFF. The chain joins TRBV9 to TRBJ1-1; 7 positions agree with TRBD1. Germline CDR1 SGDLS, CDR2 YYNGEE. J lost 7 bases, V lost 0 bases, and 3 bases had no gene match. The CDR3 length is 13 residues.